This record covers a single T cell receptor beta chain. Its antigen is unknown. PCR involved 60 Vbeta and 13 Jbeta primers. The method was immunoSEQ multiplex PCR; TCRdb's version includes in-frame clones alone and lacks a portion of them. Here the sample spans some 170,000 clones, 81% being singletons. Germline CDR1 and CDR2: MDHEN and SYDVKM. The CDR3 has 14 residues. Trimming cost V 6 bases and J 0 bases, with 11 bases left between them. This sample was included in a study of cytomegalovirus exposure and HLA in healthy donors. Study observations and caveats: The investigators catalogued 164 TCR beta chains as cytomegalovirus-associated. Among TCR beta chains of equal frequency, HLA-associated ones were more clonally expanded in a later analysis. In vitro data verified a few CMV-associated chains as specific for CMV antigens.

The rearrangement uses TRBV28 and TRBJ1-2; perhaps TRBD1 as D (6 bases). Sequenced input: PBMCs. This TCR was sampled from a woman aged 18-29 years in good health and CMV-seropositive. The CDR3 sequence: CASRGTLANYGYTF. The CDR3 DNA is TGTGCCAGCAGAGGGACACTCGCTAACTATGGCTACACCTTC.